A selection of T cell receptor beta chains follows, all from one sample in a study of cytomegalovirus exposure and HLA in healthy donors. The protocol was immunoSEQ multiplex PCR, while the TCRdb copy is restricted to in-frame clones and leaves out a portion. Of about 180,000 clones listed, around 80% are singletons. The sequenced sample was PBMCs. Receptors were obtained from a woman aged 25 to 39 in good health and CMV-seronegative. The CDR3 runs from the conserved cysteine through the conserved F or W. The order of the fields is clone size, V gene, D gene, J gene, CDR3 protein, CDR3 DNA. A D gene is named only where the DNA matches it firmly. For some rows the clone size is stated as once, few or many, or as a class when expanded; others skip it.

>NA|TRBV7-2|TRBD1|TRBJ2-1
CASSLQGAIYNEQFF
TGTGCCAGCAGCTTGCAGGGGGCAATCTACAATGAGCAGTTCTTC
>NA|TRBV7-9|TRBD1|TRBJ2-3
CASSLTGGSDTQYF
TGTGCCAGCAGCTTGACAGGGGGGTCAGATACGCAGTATTTT
>once|TRBV7-9|NA|TRBJ2-7
CASSFEGGKNYEQYF
TGTGCCAGCAGCTTCGAGGGAGGCAAAAACTACGAGCAGTACTTC
>NA|TRBV7-6|NA|TRBJ2-5
CASSLVATSQETQYF
TGTGCCAGCAGCTTAGTGGCAACTAGCCAAGAGACCCAGTACTTC
>NA|TRBV6-1|NA|TRBJ2-1
CASSEASRGLNNEQFF
TGTGCCAGCAGTGAAGCGTCGCGTGGTTTGAACAATGAGCAGTTCTTC
>NA|TRBV28|NA|TRBJ2-1
CASWTPSSYNEQFF
TGTGCCAGTTGGACACCGAGCTCCTACAATGAGCAGTTCTTC
>NA|TRBV7-3|TRBD2|TRBJ2-7
CASSLMGGYEQYF
TGTGCCAGCAGCTTAATGGGGGGGTACGAGCAGTACTTC
>few|TRBV6-5|NA|TRBJ2-7
CASSYAGDSYEQYF
TGTGCCAGCAGTTACGCAGGGGATTCCTACGAGCAGTACTTC
>NA|TRBV5-4|NA|TRBJ1-1
CASSLDRANTEAFF
TGTGCCAGCAGCTTGGACAGGGCGAACACTGAAGCTTTCTTT
>few|TRBV18|TRBD2|TRBJ2-3
CASSPRGGRATDTQYF
TGTGCCAGCTCACCACGCGGCGGGAGGGCCACAGATACGCAGTATTTT
>NA|TRBV7-2|NA|TRBJ2-7
CASSSQGYEQYF
TGTGCCAGCAGCAGTCAGGGCTACGAGCAGTACTTC
>NA|TRBV4-3|NA|TRBJ2-5
CASSQGSGLESVSQYF
TGCGCCAGCAGCCAAGGTAGCGGCCTCGAAAGTGTGTCCCAGTACTTC
>NA|TRBV27|NA|TRBJ1-5
CASSANNQPQHF
TGTGCCAGCAGCGCGAACAATCAGCCCCAGCATTTT
>NA|TRBV6-5|TRBD1|TRBJ2-1
CASTGTGMNEQFF
TGTGCCAGCACCGGGACAGGGATGAATGAGCAGTTCTTC
>NA|TRBV7-8|NA|TRBJ2-7
CASSLGARSYEQYF
TGTGCCAGCAGCTTAGGGGCCCGATCCTACGAGCAGTACTTC
>once|TRBV5-4|TRBD1|TRBJ1-2
CASSYPGTVGRESYTF
TGTGCCAGCAGCTACCCCGGGACAGTGGGTAGAGAGAGCTACACCTTC
>NA|TRBV7-6|TRBD1|TRBJ2-3
CASSLPTGQAEKYF
TGTGCCAGCAGCCTACCAACGGGACAGGCGGAAAAGTATTTT
>NA|TRBV28|NA|TRBJ1-5
CAITTGPQPQHF
TGTGCCATAACTACAGGGCCCCAGCCCCAGCATTTT
>few|TRBV19|NA|TRBJ1-1
CASSIGQGTEAFF
TGTGCCAGTAGTATCGGTCAGGGCACTGAAGCTTTCTTT
>NA|TRBV2|TRBD1|TRBJ1-1
CASSQGGMNTEAFF
TGTGCCAGCAGCCAGGGGGGCATGAACACTGAAGCTTTCTTT
>NA|TRBV4-3|NA|TRBJ1-4
CASSQAPGDPNEKLFF
TGCGCCAGCAGCCAAGCCCCAGGGGATCCTAATGAAAAACTGTTTTTT
>NA|TRBV5-1|TRBD1|TRBJ2-5
CASSLGVQGARETQYF
TGCGCCAGCAGCTTGGGGGTACAGGGGGCGCGCGAGACCCAGTACTTC
>NA|TRBV5-4|TRBD1|TRBJ1-6
CASSLGVDRVGSPLHF
TGTGCCAGCAGCTTGGGGGTCGACAGGGTCGGTTCACCCCTCCACTTT
>NA|TRBV7-2|TRBD1|TRBJ2-7
CASSRRPGQGVYEQYF
TGTGCCAGCAGCCGCCGACCGGGACAGGGGGTGTACGAGCAGTACTTC
>NA|TRBV5-6|NA|TRBJ1-4
CASSTIPGGGSEKLFF
TGTGCCAGCAGCACAATTCCGGGAGGAGGAAGCGAAAAACTGTTTTTT
>few|TRBV7-9|TRBD2|TRBJ2-3
CASSLASGLTDTQYF
TGTGCCAGCAGCTTAGCTAGCGGGCTCACAGATACGCAGTATTTT
>NA|TRBV5-6|TRBD1|TRBJ2-7
CASSLGTAHEQYF
TGTGCCAGCAGCCTAGGGACAGCCCACGAGCAGTACTTC
>NA|TRBV30|NA|TRBJ1-5
CAWSVGSGNSNQPQHF
TGTGCCTGGAGTGTTGGGTCAGGGAATAGCAATCAGCCCCAGCATTTT
>NA|TRBV18|TRBD2|TRBJ2-1
CASSQRGGISYNEQFF
TGTGCCAGCTCACAGCGGGGGGGCATATCCTACAATGAGCAGTTCTTC
>NA|TRBV2|TRBD1|TRBJ1-2
CASADREGYGYTF
TGTGCCAGCGCCGACAGGGAAGGCTATGGCTACACCTTC
>NA|TRBV10-3|NA|TRBJ1-2
CAISETGFGYTF
TGTGCCATCAGTGAGACAGGGTTTGGCTACACCTTC
>NA|TRBV19|NA|TRBJ1-5
CASRTEGGSNQPQHF
TGTGCCAGTAGGACCGAGGGAGGTAGCAATCAGCCCCAGCATTTT
>NA|TRBV4-3|TRBD1|TRBJ2-3
CASSQDDRGLTDTQYF
TGCGCCAGCAGCCAAGACGACAGGGGTCTCACAGATACGCAGTATTTT
>NA|TRBV6-4|NA|TRBJ1-2
CASSETANYGYTF
TGTGCCAGCAGTGAGACAGCAAACTATGGCTACACCTTC
>NA|TRBV2|NA|TRBJ2-5
CASSDRWQETQYF
TGTGCCAGCAGTGATCGGTGGCAAGAGACCCAGTACTTC
>few|TRBV28|NA|TRBJ2-3
CASSTTSTDTQYF
TGTGCCAGCAGTACTACTAGCACAGATACGCAGTATTTT
>NA|TRBV6-1|NA|TRBJ2-2
CASGKRDTGELFF
TGTGCCAGCGGCAAGCGGGACACCGGGGAGCTGTTTTTT
>NA|TRBV5-6|NA|TRBJ2-5
CASSSGSLETQYF
TGTGCCAGCAGCTCCGGGTCCTTGGAGACCCAGTACTTC
>NA|TRBV5-4|NA|TRBJ1-1
CASSEQGRVTEAFF
TGTGCCAGCAGCGAACAGGGCCGAGTCACTGAAGCTTTCTTT
>NA|TRBV12-5|NA|TRBJ1-1
CATFRRAITEAFF
TGTGCTACTTTTAGGAGGGCCATCACTGAAGCTTTCTTT
>NA|TRBV5-4|TRBD1|TRBJ1-1
CASNPGQGNTEAFF
TGTGCCAGCAACCCCGGACAGGGAAACACTGAAGCTTTCTTT
>NA|TRBV5-1|TRBD2|TRBJ2-5
CASRETSVETQYF
TGCGCCAGCAGGGAGACTAGCGTGGAGACCCAGTACTTC
>NA|TRBV28|TRBD2|TRBJ2-7
CAITGTSGGYEQYF
TGTGCCATCACCGGGACTAGCGGGGGCTACGAGCAGTACTTC
>few|TRBV10-3|NA|TRBJ1-6
CAISPGQKSDSPLHF
TGTGCCATCAGCCCGGGACAAAAATCGGATTCACCCCTCCACTTT
>NA|TRBV19|NA|TRBJ2-3
CASSTPGQIGSDTQYF
TGTGCCAGTAGTACTCCAGGACAGATTGGGTCAGATACGCAGTATTTT
>NA|TRBV7-8|TRBD1|TRBJ1-5
CASSLYSAGGVSNQPQHF
TGTGCCAGCAGCTTATATAGCGCAGGGGGAGTGAGCAATCAGCCCCAGCATTTT
>few|TRBV5-5|TRBD2|TRBJ2-1
CASSLIVLALEQFF
TGTGCCAGCAGCTTAATTGTACTAGCGCTTGAGCAGTTCTTC
>NA|TRBV19|TRBD2|TRBJ2-1
CASGRGNEQFF
TGTGCTAGCGGGAGGGGGAATGAGCAGTTCTTC
>NA|TRBV4-3|NA|TRBJ2-7
CASSQAGLSSYEQYF
TGCGCCAGCAGCCAAGCAGGGCTCAGCTCCTACGAGCAGTACTTC
>NA|TRBV4-1|NA|TRBJ2-2
CASSLRQEGDRELFF
TGCGCCAGCAGCCTTCGACAGGAAGGGGATCGGGAGCTGTTTTTT
>NA|TRBV19|NA|TRBJ2-7
CASSTSSASSYEQYF
TGTGCCAGTAGTACGTCCAGCGCTAGCTCCTACGAGCAGTACTTC
>NA|TRBV4-2|TRBD2|TRBJ2-7
CASSQPGLATREQYF
TGTGCCAGCAGCCAACCGGGACTAGCGACAAGGGAGCAGTACTTC
>NA|TRBV13|TRBD1|TRBJ2-7
CASSFAPDRGAYEQYF
TGTGCCAGCAGCTTTGCTCCGGACAGGGGCGCCTACGAGCAGTACTTC
>NA|TRBV4-1|TRBD2|TRBJ2-3
CASSQVGLAGGRTDTQYF
TGCGCCAGCAGCCAAGTCGGACTAGCGGGAGGACGTACAGATACGCAGTATTTT
>NA|TRBV19|TRBD1|TRBJ1-5
CASSIDPAGGQPQHF
TGTGCCAGTAGTATAGATCCCGCAGGGGGTCAGCCCCAGCATTTT
>few|TRBV7-9|TRBD2|TRBJ2-7
CASSLGGRINEQYF
TGTGCCAGCAGCTTAGGCGGGAGAATCAACGAGCAGTACTTC
>NA|TRBV7-9|TRBD1|TRBJ2-5
CASTTGGVEAQYF
TGTGCCAGCACCACAGGGGGCGTGGAGGCCCAGTACTTC
>NA|TRBV7-9|NA|TRBJ1-1
CASSFGASEAFF
TGTGCCAGCAGCTTTGGAGCCTCTGAAGCTTTCTTT
>NA|TRBV2|TRBD1|TRBJ1-5
CASSPGTGGQPQHF
TGTGCCAGCAGTCCCGGGACAGGGGGTCAGCCCCAGCATTTT
>NA|TRBV28|TRBD1|TRBJ2-7
CASRGTGFSYEQYF
TGTGCCAGCAGGGGGACAGGGTTCTCCTACGAGCAGTACTTC